These 14 T cell receptor beta chains were all obtained from the same sample, sequenced in a study of blood T cell repertoires in COVID-19. Using immunoSEQ multiplex PCR, the repertoire was profiled, and TCRdb retains in-frame clones only, with some absent. The table includes some 270,000 clones, approximately 86% detected once. The sequenced material came from peripheral blood. The receptor set was obtained from a woman aged 60-75 years who had recovered from COVID-19.

The gene calls are TRBV29-1 and TRBJ2-3; tentatively, D is TRBD2 (6 bases). V lost 7 bases, J lost 1 base, and 15 bases lay in between. The CDR3 extends over 14 amino acids. Germline V lookup: CDR1 SQVTM, CDR2 ANQGSEA. The CDR3 bases are TGCAGCGCCTCCAAAAGGGAGGGCACAGATACGCAGTATTTT. Protein sequence: CSASKREGTDTQYF.

The chain employs TRBV5-4 and TRBJ1-2; weak D call: TRBD1 (6 bases). The CDR3 runs to 14 residues. V lost 4 bases and J lost 8, with 18 bases in between. Looked up from germline, CDR1 is SGHNT and CDR2 is YYREEE (reference sequence). The CDR3 is CASSTVGASVGYTF. The CDR3 nucleotides read TGTGCCAGCAGCACCGTGGGGGCGTCAGTCGGCTACACCTTC.

This sequence joins TRBV5-1 and TRBJ2-7; 10 bases agree with TRBD1. This CDR3 contains 14 residues. Germline V gene sequence: CDR1 SGHRS, CDR2 YFSETQ. J lost 2 bases, V lost 4 bases, and 3 bases had no gene match. Here the CDR3 DNA reads TGCGCCAGCAGCCGAGGACAGGGGGCCTACGAGCAGTACTTC. Protein product: CASSRGQGAYEQYF.

This chain uses TRBV9 with TRBJ1-2, with 7 bases lining up with TRBD1. The V and J ends lost 3 bases and 4 bases, in that order; junction bases with no gene match: 6. This CDR3 spans 14 amino acids. Germline V lookup: CDR1 SGDLS, CDR2 YYNGEE. The CDR3 protein is CASSGPTGTYGYTF. DNA for the CDR3: TGTGCCAGCAGCGGACCGACAGGGACCTATGGCTACACCTTC.

The chain combines TRBV28 with TRBJ1-2, with D maybe TRBD1 (5 bases). Germline CDR1 is MDHEN and CDR2 is SYDVKM. The CDR3 length is 16 residues. The V and J ends lost 5 bases and 0 bases respectively, with 16 bases between them. CDR3 nucleotide sequence: TGTGCCAGCAGTCTCCCCCAGGGCGGGACTAACTATGGCTACACCTTC. Protein: CASSLPQGGTNYGYTF.

The chain is built from TRBV5-6 and TRBJ2-7; 10 nucleotides line up with TRBD1. The CDR3 has 19 residues. Germline loops: CDR1 SGHDT, CDR2 YYEEEE. V trimming: 1 base; J trimming: 0 bases; junction bases outside the gene matches: 13. The CDR3 DNA is TGTGCCAGCAGCTTGCCCCCGGGACAGGGGATCTCAATCTCCTACGAGCAGTACTTC. This sequence encodes CASSLPPGQGISISYEQYF.

V is TRBV6-2 or TRBV6-3 and J is TRBJ2-2; D not resolved. Deletions cut 6 bases from V and 6 bases from J, with 8 bases between. The length of the CDR3 is 12 residues. The germline V gene encodes CDR1 MNHEY and CDR2 SVGEGT. DNA for the CDR3: TGTGCCAGCAGCGCCCGGGCCGGGGAGCTGTTTTTT. Encoded protein: CASSARAGELFF.

V usage is TRBV7-3 and J usage is TRBJ1-2; 7 bases map to TRBD1. The V and J ends lost 5 bases and 5 bases, in that order; junction bases with no gene match: 8. From germline, CDR1 is SGHTA and CDR2 FQGTGA. CDR3 length equals 14 residues. CDR3 loop: CASSTGQDAYGYTF. The CDR3 nucleotides read TGTGCCAGCAGCACCGGACAGGACGCGTATGGCTACACCTTC.

The genes are TRBV6-5 and TRBJ2-7; D is perhaps TRBD1 (6 bases). The CDR3 contains 14 residues. V was pared by 3 bases and J by 3 bases, with 12 bases between. From germline, CDR1 is MNHEY and CDR2 SVGAGI. The DNA of the CDR3 is TGTGCCAGCAGTTATAGGGGGAACAACTACGAGCAGTACTTC. Encoded protein: CASSYRGNNYEQYF.

V and J are TRBV27 and TRBJ2-1; 14 positions agree with TRBD2. The V segment lost 3 bases and the J segment 4 bases; nucleotides outside the gene matches: 17. Per the germline V gene, CDR1 is MNHEY and CDR2 is SMNVEV (reference sequence). This CDR3 comprises 21 residues. The CDR3: CASSLGAGRTSGGSRYNEQFF. The CDR3 coding sequence is TGTGCCAGCAGTTTGGGGGCTGGTCGGACTAGCGGGGGGTCGAGATACAATGAGCAGTTCTTC.

Worth noting for this clone: Other DNA sequences in this specimen translate into the identical CDR3. This rearrangement joins TRBV18 to TRBJ1-6; 10 bases align to TRBD1. J gave up 7 bases and V 3 bases, and 0 bases lay outside the gene matches. CDR1 is KGHSH and CDR2 is LQKENI in the germline V gene. This CDR3 is built from 14 residues. CDR3 loop: CASSPGQGNSPLHF. The DNA of the CDR3 is TGTGCCAGCTCACCGGGACAGGGGAATTCACCCCTCCACTTT. The full variable domain, in which reference TRBV18 and TRBJ1-6 provide the parts outside the CDR3, is NAGVMQNPRHLVRRRGQEARLRCSPMKGHSHVYWYRQLPEEGLKFMVYLQKENIIDESGMPKERFSAEFPKEGPSILRIQQVVRGDSAAYFCASSPGQGNSPLHFGNGTRLTVT.

The chain combines TRBV6-5 with TRBJ1-2; D possibly corresponds to TRBD1 (5 bases). The CDR3 runs to 15 residues. CDR1 is MNHEY and CDR2 is SVGAGI in the germline V gene. V was clipped by 6 bases and J by 4 bases, with 18 bases between them. CDR3 nucleotide sequence: TGTGCCAGCAGCCGCGAACCAACAGGAGCCTATGGCTACACCTTC. Translated, it gives CASSREPTGAYGYTF.

V and J are TRBV28 and TRBJ2-3, with 10 bases that match TRBD2. This CDR3 region has 15 residues. V lost 7 bases, J lost 2 bases, and 6 bases stayed unmatched. Per germline, CDR1 MDHEN and CDR2 SYDVKM. The CDR3 here is CASTSGLAVTDTQYF. In nucleotides, the CDR3 is TGTGCCAGCACCTCCGGACTAGCGGTCACAGATACGCAGTATTTT.

V is TRBV7-2 and J is TRBJ2-5, with TRBD1 identical over 8 bases. Germline-derived CDR1 and CDR2 are SGHTA and FQGNSA. V lost 5 bases to trimming and J lost 4 bases; unmatched junction nucleotides: 6. The CDR3 has 14 residues. This CDR3 reads CASSTPTGGETQYF. The CDR3 nucleotides read TGTGCCAGCAGCACACCTACAGGGGGAGAGACCCAGTACTTC.